The next 16 T cell receptor beta chains were all read from a single sample in a study of beta chain features in type 1 diabetes. Which antigens these TCRs recognize remains unknown. Broader study findings: TCRB CDR3 length was moderately but significantly reduced in all four CD4+ subsets of Type 1 diabetes patients.

The whole isolated RNA underwent reverse transcription, so sequencing captured expressed TCRB transcripts. Only in-frame clones appear in the TCRdb table, and some are missing; sequencing was by immunoSEQ multiplex PCR. Of hundreds of thousands of clones listed, roughly 12% are singletons. Material for sequencing was naive CD4+ T cells from blood. The receptors come from a man younger than 30 with type 1 diabetes.

This chain joins TRBV5-1 and TRBJ2-1; D might be TRBD2 (6 bases). V gave up 0 bases and J gave up 0 bases, with 10 bases separating them. Germline CDR1 reads SGHRS; CDR2 reads YFSETQ. CDR3 length: 16 residues. The CDR3 loop reads CASSLEPGDSYNEQFF. The CDR3 DNA reads as TGCGCCAGCAGCTTGGAGCCGGGGGACTCCTACAATGAGCAGTTCTTC.

This clone was counted only a few times. The rearrangement uses TRBV7-9 and TRBJ2-5; D may correspond to TRBD1 or TRBD2 (5 bases each). CDR1 is SEHNR and CDR2 is FQNEAQ in the germline V gene (reference sequence). The CDR3 consists of 13 residues. The V end lost 0 bases, the J end lost 6 bases, and 8 bases lay between the germline ends. CDR3 coding DNA: TGTGCCAGCAGCTTAGCGGGGGAAAAGACCCAGTACTTC. This gives the protein CASSLAGEKTQYF. Full variable domain (outside the CDR3, taken from reference TRBV7-9 and TRBJ2-5): DTGVSQNPRHKITKRGQNVTFRCDPISEHNRLYWYRQTLGQGPEFLTYFQNEAQLEKSRLLSDRFSAERPKGSFSTLEIQRTEQGDSAMYLCASSLAGEKTQYFGPGTRLLVL.

The chain carries TRBV2 and TRBJ2-1; 15 nucleotides match TRBD2. Germline V gives CDR1 SNHLY, CDR2 FYNNEI. After removal of 8 bases from V and 7 bases from J, the junction contained 9 bases not matched to a gene. The CDR3 is 16 amino acids. CDR3 DNA sequence: TGTGCCAGCGCTCGGACTAGCGGGGGGGCAGGGAATGAGCAGTTCTTC. Amino acids: CASARTSGGAGNEQFF. Filled out from reference TRBV2 and TRBJ2-1, the complete variable domain reads EPEVTQTPSHQVTQMGQEVILRCVPISNHLYFYWYRQILGQKVEFLVSFYNNEISEKSEIFDDQFSVERPDGSNFTLKIRSTKLEDSAMYFCASARTSGGAGNEQFFGPGTRLTVL.

The chain has TRBV19 and TRBJ2-3; D unclear. Germline values: CDR1 LNHDA, CDR2 SQIVND (reference sequence). This CDR3 contains 14 residues. Trimming took off 0 bases at V and 0 bases at J, with 4 bases between the two ends. CDR3 in DNA: TGTGCCAGTAGTATAGATCCCAGCACAGATACGCAGTATTTT. Translated: CASSIDPSTDTQYF.

The rearrangement joins TRBV27 to TRBJ1-4, with no clear D. Germline-derived CDR1 and CDR2 are MNHEY and SMNVEV (reference sequence). The CDR3 sequence is 13 residues long. V was shortened by 2 bases and J by 7 bases, with 8 bases between the two germline ends. For the CDR3, the DNA is TGTGCCAGCAGTTTAAGGGTTACTGAAAAACTGTTTTTT. Translating gives CASSLRVTEKLFF.

This clone was found a few times. The CDR3 coding sequence is TGTGCCATCAGTGGGACTCAGGTTCACTCCTACGAGCAGTACTTC. Translated, it gives CAISGTQVHSYEQYF. The chain combines TRBV10-3 with TRBJ2-7, with D maybe TRBD2 (5 bases). CDR3 length: 15 residues. Trimming removed 4 bases at V and 0 bases at J, with 13 bases between. The germline V gene encodes CDR1 ENHRY and CDR2 SYGVKD.

This clone has only a few counts. The rearrangement joins TRBV14 to TRBJ1-2; 7 nucleotides match TRBD1. V trimming: 6 bases; J trimming: 5 bases; junction bases outside the gene matches: 9. The CDR3 consists of 14 residues. Germline lookup yields CDR1 SGHDN and CDR2 FVKESK. CDR3 nucleotides: TGTGCCAGCAGTGTTTCGGGACAGCAATATGGCTACACCTTC. Translation: CASSVSGQQYGYTF.

This chain joins TRBV19 and TRBJ2-7, with TRBD1 matching 7 bases. Germline V gene sequence: CDR1 LNHDA, CDR2 SQIVND (reference sequence). The CDR3 has 15 amino acids. The V and J ends lost 6 bases and 0 bases, in that order; junction bases with no gene match: 8. CDR3 sequence reads: CASRLTGASSYEQYF. The CDR3 nucleotides are TGTGCCAGTAGGCTCACAGGGGCAAGCTCCTACGAGCAGTACTTC.

This clone has only a few counts. The chain joins TRBV23-1 to TRBJ1-2; a weak D match, TRBD1 (5 bases). TRBV23-1 is an ORF, and what it does is uncertain. The CDR3 covers 13 residues. Between the trimmed V and J ends, which lost 4 bases and 3 bases, there was a span of 9 bases. In DNA form, the CDR3 reads TGCGCCAGCAGTCTCCAGGGCGACTATGGCTACACCTTC. Protein product: CASSLQGDYGYTF.

This clone was counted a few times. V gene TRBV2 combines with J gene TRBJ2-7, with D perhaps matching TRBD1 (5 bases). The CDR3 is 13 residues long. From germline, CDR1 is SNHLY and CDR2 FYNNEI. Trimming removed 4 bases from V and 6 bases from J, with 13 bases in between. CDR3 bases: TGTGCCAGCAGTGGGCAGGGCTCCGGCGAGCAGTACTTC. Translated, it gives CASSGQGSGEQYF.

This chain uses TRBV29-1 with TRBJ1-4, with 10 bases identical to TRBD1. The CDR3 sequence is 13 residues long. Germline V lookup: CDR1 SQVTM, CDR2 ANQGSEA. J gave up 7 bases and V 5 bases, and 4 bases lay outside the gene matches. CDR3 nucleotide sequence: TGCAGCGTTCTGACAGGGGGCGGTGAAAAACTGTTTTTT. Translated, it gives CSVLTGGGEKLFF.

This sequence joins TRBV4-2 and TRBJ2-7, with D perhaps being TRBD1 or TRBD2 (5 bases each). The CDR3 consists of 14 residues. Trimming stripped 1 base from V and 2 bases from J, with 9 bases between. CDR1 and CDR2 (germline): LGHNA, YNFKEQ. The CDR3 loop is CASSQAGTTYEQYF. In DNA form, the CDR3 reads TGTGCCAGCAGCCAAGCAGGGACGACCTACGAGCAGTACTTC.

V usage is TRBV6-4 and J usage is TRBJ1-5; a weak D match, TRBD1 (6 bases). The germline V and J ends were trimmed by 2 bases and 2 bases, with 10 bases remaining between them. In germline, CDR1 is MRHNA, CDR2 SNTAGT. This CDR3 spans 15 amino acids. CDR3 protein: CASSDMAGGNQPQHF. The CDR3 DNA is TGTGCCAGCAGTGACATGGCAGGGGGCAATCAGCCCCAGCATTTT.

In this sample, this clone turned up a few times. The chain joins TRBV10-3 to TRBJ2-7, with D possibly TRBD1 on 6 matching bases. The CDR3 runs to 12 residues. V gave up 4 bases and J gave up 6 bases, with 10 bases separating them. Germline CDR1 and CDR2: ENHRY and SYGVKD. CDR3 bases: TGTGCCATCAGTGTACAGGGCTCCGAGCAGTACTTC. Its translation is CAISVQGSEQYF.

J is TRBJ2-2 and V is TRBV5-1; 7 nucleotides line up with TRBD2. The CDR3 length is 16 residues. Germline trimming cut 0 bases from V and 1 base from J; bases unmatched to any gene: 3. The germline V gene has CDR1 SGHRS and CDR2 YFSETQ. CDR3 bases: TGCGCCAGCAGCTTGGGAGTAGCGGGGAACACCGGGGAGCTGTTTTTT. Translation: CASSLGVAGNTGELFF.

The genes are TRBV11-2 and TRBJ2-7; TRBD1 matches at 7 bases. The germline V gene encodes CDR1 SGHAT and CDR2 FQNNGV. The CDR3 consists of 14 residues. Trimming cost V 0 bases and J 4 bases; bases outside gene matches: 3. The CDR3 reads CASSLDRDSYEQYF. The CDR3 DNA reads TGTGCCAGCAGCTTAGATCGGGACAGTTACGAGCAGTACTTC.